The 30 T cell receptor beta chains given below trace back to one sample, sequenced in a study of shared clonotypes between healthy human individuals. Libraries were prepared by immunoSEQ multiplex PCR; TCRdb keeps only in-frame clonotypes and omits some of them. Here the sample spans a few million clones, around 93% being singletons. CD8 cells regarded as naive lacked CD45RO, were positively chosen for CCR7, and omitted terminally differentiated effector memory CD45RA+ cells. Sequenced: naive CD8+ T cells from PBMCs. The receptors derive from a man aged 18 to 30 in good health. Some clones in this sample may be carry-over from other donors' samples.

The rearrangement uses TRBV5-1 and TRBJ1-2; TRBD1 might be the D (5 bases). Looked up from germline, CDR1 is SGHRS and CDR2 is YFSETQ. There are 12 residues in the CDR3. The V and J ends lost 5 bases and 6 bases respectively, with 11 bases between them. CDR3 DNA: TGCGCCAGCAGTTTTGACAGAGATGGCTACACCTTC. Its translation: CASSFDRDGYTF. Drawing the rest from reference TRBV5-1 and TRBJ1-2, the complete variable domain is KAGVTQTPRYLIKTRGQQVTLSCSPISGHRSVSWYQQTPGQGLQFLFEYFSETQRNKGNFPGRFSGRQFSNSRSEMNVSTLELGDSALYLCASSFDRDGYTFGSGTRLTVV.

The rearrangement links TRBV19 to TRBJ2-1; D not resolved. The CDR3 has 14 residues. Deletions cut 3 bases from V and 5 bases from J, with 11 bases between. Looked up from germline, CDR1 is LNHDA and CDR2 is SQIVND (reference sequence). CDR3 nucleotides: TGTGCCAGTAGTATCTTGGCGCCTAACAATGAGCAGTTCTTC. It is translated as CASSILAPNNEQFF.

This rearrangement joins TRBV15 to TRBJ1-3, with TRBD1 as a possible D gene (5 bases). This CDR3 has 16 residues. Deletions cut 4 bases from V and 3 bases from J, with 16 bases between. Germline V gene sequence: CDR1 LNHNV, CDR2 YYDKDF (reference sequence). In DNA form, the CDR3 reads TGTGCCACCAGCACCTACCCTGGGGGGGGTGGAAACACCATATATTTT. It yields the protein CATSTYPGGGGNTIYF.

The chain links TRBV18 to TRBJ2-1; weak D call: TRBD1 (6 bases). The V gene's germline CDR1 is KGHSH and CDR2 LQKENI. The ends were cut back, 2 bases at V and 5 bases at J, with 13 bases in the middle. The CDR3 has 15 residues. The CDR3 here is CASSPSAGAHNEQFF. In nucleotides, the CDR3 is TGTGCCAGCTCACCATCGGCAGGGGCCCACAATGAGCAGTTCTTC.

J is TRBJ2-7 and V is TRBV7-9; D may be TRBD2 (5 bases). Germline loops: CDR1 SEHNR, CDR2 FQNEAQ (reference sequence). The CDR3 sequence is 14 residues long. The ends were cut back, 3 bases at V and 2 bases at J, with 11 bases in the middle. CDR3 in DNA: TGTGCCAGCAGCTTTTCCGGGAATCCCTACGAGCAGTACTTC. Protein: CASSFSGNPYEQYF.

The J gene is TRBJ2-7, the V gene TRBV11-2, with TRBD1 identical over 9 bases. The V gene's germline CDR1 is SGHAT and CDR2 FQNNGV. The CDR3 is 15 amino acids. Germline trimming cut 2 bases from V and 7 bases from J; bases unmatched to any gene: 9. CDR3 region: CASSLWGQGLEEQYF. The DNA of the CDR3 is TGTGCCAGCAGCTTATGGGGACAGGGTCTCGAGGAGCAGTACTTC.

The chain uses TRBV4-1 and TRBJ2-7, with 7 positions matching TRBD1. The CDR3 covers 15 residues. Looked up from germline, CDR1 is MGHRA and CDR2 is YSYEKL. The V segment lost 1 base and the J segment 2 bases; nucleotides outside the gene matches: 5. This chain's CDR3 is CASSQGQGIAYEQYF. Here the CDR3 DNA reads TGCGCCAGCAGCCAAGGACAGGGCATAGCCTACGAGCAGTACTTC.

This chain links TRBV27 with TRBJ2-7, with D possibly TRBD1 on 8 matching bases. The germline gives CDR1 MNHEY, CDR2 SMNVEV (reference sequence). Trimming shortened V by 4 bases and J by 5 bases, and 12 bases separated the two germline ends. The CDR3 loop spans 13 amino acids. This chain's CDR3 is CASSYRGGNEQYF. The CDR3 DNA reads as TGTGCCAGCAGTTACAGGGGGGGGAACGAGCAGTACTTC.

V and J are TRBV9 and TRBJ2-2, with 12 bases aligning to TRBD2. Germline V lookup: CDR1 SGDLS, CDR2 YYNGEE. J gave up 8 bases and V 3 bases, and 8 bases lay outside the gene matches. CDR3 length equals 16 residues. The CDR3 reads CASSAASGRAAGELFF. For the CDR3, the DNA is TGTGCCAGCAGCGCCGCTAGCGGGAGGGCCGCGGGGGAGCTGTTTTTT.

The chain employs TRBV20-1 and TRBJ2-4, with D tentatively TRBD2 (6 bases). Per germline, CDR1 DFQATT and CDR2 SNEGSKA (reference sequence). CDR3 length: 11 residues. V was trimmed by 3 bases and J by 8 bases, leaving 8 bases between them. The CDR3 bases are TGCAGTGCTAGCGAGCGGGACATTCAGTACTTC. It codes for CSASERDIQYF.

This clone was detected only a few times. The chain links TRBV30 to TRBJ2-2; TRBD1 agrees at 9 bases. CDR3 length equals 13 residues. Trimming cost V 8 bases and J 3 bases; bases outside gene matches: 4. CDR1 and CDR2 from the germline V gene are GTSNPN and SVGIG (reference sequence). In nucleotides, the CDR3 is TGTGCCGGGGGACAGGGCTACACCGGGGAGCTGTTTTTT. Translating gives CAGGQGYTGELFF.

The CDR3 DNA sequence: TGTGCCAGCAGCAAAGGGATGAAGGGACAGGACGATAGCAATCAGCCCCAGCATTTT. Amino acid sequence: CASSKGMKGQDDSNQPQHF. This rearrangement joins TRBV21-1 to TRBJ1-5; the table's D gene call, TRBD1, was not cross checked with the DNA. TRBV21-1 is reported as a pseudogene. CDR3 size: 19 residues.

The chain employs TRBV6-1 and TRBJ2-7; D tentatively fits TRBD1 or TRBD2 (5 bases each). The CDR3 is 12 amino acids. Germline V gene lookup returns CDR1 MNHNS and CDR2 SASEGT. The V end lost 8 bases, the J end lost 7 bases, and 15 bases lay between the germline ends. CDR3 sequence reads: CASRDDLREQYF. In DNA form, the CDR3 reads TGTGCCAGCCGGGACGACCTGAGGGAGCAGTACTTC.

The J gene is TRBJ2-1, the V gene TRBV28, with 11 bases lining up with TRBD2. Germline CDR1 is MDHEN and CDR2 is SYDVKM. V dropped 5 bases and J dropped 3; count of bases not matched to a gene: 12. The CDR3 has 18 residues. CDR3 bases: TGTGCCAGCAGTCCTCGACACATAGCGGGAGGGTTCTACAATGAGCAGTTCTTC. It specifies CASSPRHIAGGFYNEQFF.

The J gene is TRBJ1-1, the V gene TRBV7-9; D is uncertain. The germline gives CDR1 SEHNR, CDR2 FQNEAQ (reference sequence). The V and J ends lost 1 base and 1 base respectively, with 4 bases between them. The CDR3 is 13 residues long. CDR3 bases: TGTGCCAGCAGCTTAGAGAGGAACACTGAAGCTTTCTTT. Its protein is CASSLERNTEAFF.

The chain uses TRBV27 and TRBJ2-3; the D is unclear. The germline V gene has CDR1 MNHEY and CDR2 SMNVEV (reference sequence). V lost 2 bases and J 5 bases, leaving 23 bases between the germline ends. The CDR3 length is 18 residues. The CDR3 here is CASSLRPVGNQFGDTQYF. The CDR3 DNA sequence: TGTGCCAGCAGTTTACGCCCCGTTGGCAACCAGTTCGGAGATACGCAGTATTTT.

This clone was seen a single time. The CDR3 here is CASSLVTSGGYTF. For the CDR3, the DNA is TGTGCCAGCAGTTTGGTCACGTCCGGCGGCTACACCTTC. The chain links TRBV28 to TRBJ1-2; D uncertain. CDR1 is MDHEN, CDR2 SYDVKM, per germline. This CDR3 region has 13 residues. Trimming shortened V by 3 bases and J by 8 bases, and 13 bases separated the two germline ends.

The DNA of the CDR3 is TGCGCCAGCAGCCCCGGCCAGGGGGGCAGGGAGACCCAGTACTTC. Its translation: CASSPGQGGRETQYF. The chain is built from TRBV4-3 and TRBJ2-5; tentative D call: TRBD1 (7 bases). Germline CDR1 LGHNA, CDR2 YSLEER. The V and J ends lost 4 bases and 5 bases respectively, with 17 bases between them. This CDR3 has 15 amino acids.

This chain links TRBV7-9 with TRBJ1-4; 7 nucleotides line up with TRBD1. V dropped 5 bases and J dropped 5; count of bases not matched to a gene: 8. This CDR3 has 15 amino acids. The germline V gene encodes CDR1 SEHNR and CDR2 FQNEAQ (reference sequence). The CDR3 coding sequence is TGTGCCAGCAGCCCCCAAGGGACAGCAAATGAAAAACTGTTTTTT. Translating gives CASSPQGTANEKLFF.

J is TRBJ2-3 and V is TRBV9; weak D call: TRBD1 (6 bases). This CDR3 has 15 amino acids. Trimming left V 3 bases short and J 4 bases short, with 15 bases between. The germline gives CDR1 SGDLS, CDR2 YYNGEE. The CDR3: CASSETDWGPDTQYF. CDR3 bases: TGTGCCAGCAGCGAAACCGATTGGGGGCCAGATACGCAGTATTTT.

The chain has TRBV7-6 and TRBJ2-2, with TRBD1 identical over 7 bases. Germline CDR1 is SGHVS and CDR2 is FNYEAQ. The junction had 11 bases not matched to a gene; V was cut back by 7 bases and J by 0 bases. The CDR3 contains 17 residues. CDR3 nucleotide sequence: TGTGCCAGCACCCTAGCCAGGGGGTGGACGAACACCGGGGAGCTGTTTTTT. Its protein is CASTLARGWTNTGELFF.

This chain joins TRBV29-1 and TRBJ2-2; a weak D match, TRBD1 (6 bases). This CDR3 is built from 14 residues. The germline V gene has CDR1 SQVTM and CDR2 ANQGSEA. V shed 4 bases and J shed 2 bases, with 11 bases lying between them. The CDR3 sequence: CSVAQGLNTGELFF. The DNA for the CDR3 is TGCAGCGTTGCTCAGGGGCTAAACACCGGGGAGCTGTTTTTT.

As to this clone: Other DNA sequences from this sample encode an identical CDR3 as well. V usage is TRBV7-8 and J usage is TRBJ2-7; a weak D match, TRBD1 (6 bases). From germline, CDR1 is SGHVS and CDR2 FQNEAQ. CDR3 size: 12 residues. Trimming removed 5 bases at V and 5 bases at J, with 10 bases between. CDR3: CASSPRGHEQYF. DNA of the CDR3: TGTGCCAGCAGCCCCAGGGGACACGAGCAGTACTTC.

The chain recombines TRBV7-8 with TRBJ1-2, with 7 bases matching TRBD1. The V gene's germline CDR1 is SGHVS and CDR2 FQNEAQ. There are 13 residues in the CDR3. Trimming cost V 5 bases and J 6 bases; bases outside gene matches: 6. CDR3 loop: CASSQNRGHGYTF. CDR3 nucleotides: TGTGCCAGCAGCCAAAACAGGGGTCATGGCTACACCTTC.

Worth noting for this clone: Other DNA sequences from this sample encode an identical CDR3 as well. The chain carries TRBV27 and TRBJ2-7; 9 nucleotides align to TRBD1. V lost 1 base, J lost 2 bases, and 6 bases stayed unmatched. CDR1 and CDR2 (germline): MNHEY, SMNVEV (reference sequence). The CDR3 sequence is 16 residues long. CDR3 DNA: TGTGCCAGCAGTTTATTATCGGGACAGGGTCCCTACGAGCAGTACTTC. Amino acids: CASSLLSGQGPYEQYF.

The V and J genes are TRBV4-3 and TRBJ2-6, with D unresolved. The ends were cut back, 5 bases at V and 0 bases at J, with 11 bases in the middle. This CDR3 spans 16 amino acids. The germline gives CDR1 LGHNA, CDR2 YSLEER. CDR3 residues: CASSSRVLSGANVLTF. The CDR3, as DNA: TGCGCCAGCAGCTCTCGGGTGCTCTCTGGGGCCAACGTCCTGACTTTC.

The chain links TRBV6-5 to TRBJ2-1; TRBD2 might be the D (5 bases). V was shortened by 5 bases and J by 8 bases, with 13 bases between the two germline ends. Looked up from germline, CDR1 is MNHEY and CDR2 is SVGAGI. The CDR3 runs to 13 residues. The chain's CDR3 is CASSRSSRDEQFF. The DNA of the CDR3 is TGTGCCAGCAGTAGATCTAGCCGCGATGAGCAGTTCTTC.

This chain uses TRBV19 with TRBJ1-1, with a weak D call TRBD1 (5 bases). Germline CDR1 reads LNHDA; CDR2 reads SQIVND (reference sequence). There are 14 residues in the CDR3. V was cut by 6 bases and J by 5 bases, with 16 bases left in between. The CDR3 loop is CASRTPGLRTEAFF. In DNA, the CDR3 is TGTGCCAGTAGAACCCCAGGGCTAAGAACTGAAGCTTTCTTT. Using reference TRBV19 and TRBJ1-1 for the parts outside the CDR3, the full variable domain is DGGITQSPKYLFRKEGQNVTLSCEQNLNHDAMYWYRQDPGQGLRLIYYSQIVNDFQKGDIAEGYSVSREKKESFPLTVTSAQKNPTAFYLCASRTPGLRTEAFFGQGTRLTVV.

The V and J genes are TRBV28 and TRBJ2-1, with 9 bases aligning to TRBD2. Unmatched junction bases numbered 14, after V lost 6 bases and J lost 5 bases. In germline, CDR1 is MDHEN, CDR2 SYDVKM. The CDR3 runs to 17 residues. CDR3 region: CASSSAREGRSHNEQFF. In DNA form, the CDR3 reads TGTGCCAGCAGCTCGGCGCGGGAGGGCCGTTCTCACAATGAGCAGTTCTTC.

The genes are TRBV7-9 and TRBJ2-7, with 7 bases that match TRBD1. The CDR3 runs 14 residues. With 4 bases clipped from V and 3 bases from J, the junction kept 6 bases outside the gene matches. CDR1 is SEHNR and CDR2 is FQNEAQ in the germline V gene (reference sequence). The CDR3 DNA reads TGTGCCAGCAGCTGGGACAGTTCCTACTACGAGCAGTACTTC. Encoded protein: CASSWDSSYYEQYF.